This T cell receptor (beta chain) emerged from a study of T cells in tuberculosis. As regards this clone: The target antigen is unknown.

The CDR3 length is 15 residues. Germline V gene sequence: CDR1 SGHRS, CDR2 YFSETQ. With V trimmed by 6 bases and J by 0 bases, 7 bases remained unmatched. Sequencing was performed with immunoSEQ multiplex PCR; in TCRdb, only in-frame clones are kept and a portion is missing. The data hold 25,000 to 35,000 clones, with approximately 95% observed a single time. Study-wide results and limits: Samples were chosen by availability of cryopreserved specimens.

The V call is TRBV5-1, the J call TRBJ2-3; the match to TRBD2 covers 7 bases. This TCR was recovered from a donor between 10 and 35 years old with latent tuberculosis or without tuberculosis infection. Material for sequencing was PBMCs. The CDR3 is CASNSLARSTDTQYF. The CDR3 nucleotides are TGCGCCAGCAACTCACTAGCGAGGAGCACAGATACGCAGTATTTT.